This T cell receptor beta chain was sequenced in a study of OX40 agonist ivuxolimab in advanced cancers. Overall study context: Patients in dose escalation had liver, melanoma, kidney or head and neck cancers.

TCRdb's copy holds only in-frame clones and misses some; the assay was immunoSEQ multiplex PCR. The sample holds 100,000 or so clones; around 82% are singletons and the top ten take 3.5% to 4.5%. This CDR3 is 14 amino acids long. V was pared by 3 bases and J by 6 bases, with 11 bases between. CDR1 is LGHNA, CDR2 YNFKEQ, per germline. This clone was recorded once. The antigen is unknown. Study results and caveats: CD4+ and CD8+ blood T cells expanded clonally by week 6 at 0.1 to 3.0 mg/kg. The mean number of expanded clones was higher in CD8+ T cells than in CD4+.

This chain uses TRBV4-2 with TRBJ2-2; perhaps TRBD2 as D (6 bases). The sequenced sample was CD4+ or CD8+ T cells sorted from blood, obtained in a trial of the OX40 agonist ivuxolimab. This clonotype originated in an adult with an advanced solid tumor such as melanoma, head and neck, liver or kidney cancer. The CDR3 here is CASSHPGVAGELFF. The CDR3 bases are TGTGCCAGCAGCCATCCGGGAGTCGCCGGGGAGCTGTTTTTT.